These T cell receptor beta chains were read from a single sample in a study of cytomegalovirus exposure and HLA in healthy donors. Using immunoSEQ multiplex PCR, the repertoire was profiled, and TCRdb retains in-frame clones only, with some absent. The table lists 100,000 to 150,000 clones, 60% to 80% of them singletons. The sample taken for sequencing was PBMCs. These receptors originate from a man aged 30 to 45 in good health and CMV-seronegative. Each CDR3 is given with its conserved first and last residue. The order of the fields is CDR3 protein, CDR3 DNA, V gene, CDR3 length, D gene, clone size, J gene. D genes are given only for firm matches. Expanded clones are given a class, and other clones once, few, many or no size at all.

CDR3: CASSLELGGAGYGYTF
DNA: TGTGCCAGCAGCTTGGAGTTGGGAGGGGCGGGCTATGGCTACACCTTC
V: TRBV5-6
length: 16
D: .
size: .
J: TRBJ1-2

CDR3: CSSSPRQYNYGYTF
DNA: TGTTCCAGCAGCCCCCGACAGTATAACTATGGCTACACCTTC
V: TRBV7-9
length: 14
D: .
size: .
J: TRBJ1-2

CDR3: CASSEGIDGYTF
DNA: TGTGCCAGCAGTGAAGGTATTGATGGCTACACCTTC
V: TRBV6-1
length: 12
D: .
size: .
J: TRBJ1-2

CDR3: CASSSRQGVAKNIQYF
DNA: TGCGCCAGCAGCTCACGACAGGGGGTAGCCAAAAACATTCAGTACTTC
V: TRBV4-1
length: 16
D: TRBD1
size: once
J: TRBJ2-4

CDR3: CAISDRGQGRYEQYF
DNA: TGTGCCATCAGTGATCGAGGACAGGGTAGGTACGAGCAGTACTTC
V: TRBV10-3
length: 15
D: TRBD1
size: .
J: TRBJ2-7

CDR3: CAWGTSGADIQYF
DNA: TGTGCCTGGGGGACTAGCGGAGCGGACATTCAGTACTTC
V: TRBV30
length: 13
D: TRBD2
size: .
J: TRBJ2-4

CDR3: CASSPGQEETQYF
DNA: TGTGCCAGCAGCCCAGGACAGGAGGAGACCCAGTACTTC
V: TRBV5-4
length: 13
D: TRBD1
size: .
J: TRBJ2-5

CDR3: CASSPGRSGVTGGELFF
DNA: TGTGCCAGCAGCCCGGGTCGGAGCGGGGTGACCGGCGGGGAGCTGTTTTTT
V: TRBV7-9
length: 17
D: TRBD2
size: .
J: TRBJ2-2

CDR3: CASTRGTINTDTQYF
DNA: TGTGCCAGCACAAGGGGGACAATTAACACAGATACGCAGTATTTT
V: TRBV28
length: 15
D: .
size: .
J: TRBJ2-3

CDR3: CASSSPDSLSDVNVLTF
DNA: TGTGCCAGCAGCTCTCCGGACAGCCTTTCGGATGTCAACGTCCTGACTTTC
V: TRBV28
length: 17
D: .
size: .
J: TRBJ2-6

CDR3: CASSLLHSILSPLHF
DNA: TGTGCCAGCAGCTTACTCCATTCGATACTTTCACCCCTCCACTTT
V: TRBV7-2
length: 15
D: .
size: .
J: TRBJ1-6

CDR3: CASSLDKGGFRNQPQHF
DNA: TGTGCCAGCAGCTTAGATAAGGGGGGGTTTCGCAATCAGCCCCAGCATTTT
V: TRBV7-9
length: 17
D: .
size: few
J: TRBJ1-5

CDR3: CASRREISGGSGELFF
DNA: TGTGCCAGCAGACGAGAGATTAGCGGGGGCTCCGGGGAGCTGTTTTTT
V: TRBV7-6
length: 16
D: TRBD2
size: .
J: TRBJ2-2

CDR3: CASSQDQGLNYGYTF
DNA: TGCGCCAGCAGCCAAGATCAGGGGCTCAACTATGGCTACACCTTC
V: TRBV4-1
length: 15
D: .
size: .
J: TRBJ1-2

CDR3: CASSPPSEAGELFF
DNA: TGTGCCAGCTCCCCCCCCTCTGAGGCCGGGGAGCTGTTTTTT
V: TRBV18
length: 14
D: .
size: .
J: TRBJ2-2

CDR3: CASSYGRGTGTEAFF
DNA: TGTGCCAGCAGTTACGGCCGGGGGACGGGAACTGAAGCTTTCTTT
V: TRBV27
length: 15
D: .
size: .
J: TRBJ1-1

CDR3: CASSVGGTRVYEQYF
DNA: TGTGCCAGCAGTGTGGGGGGGACCCGCGTTTACGAGCAGTACTTC
V: TRBV6-4
length: 15
D: TRBD2
size: .
J: TRBJ2-7

CDR3: CASSVERGTDTQYF
DNA: TGTGCCAGCAGCGTTGAGCGGGGTACAGATACGCAGTATTTT
V: TRBV9
length: 14
D: TRBD2
size: few
J: TRBJ2-3

CDR3: CASSPDRANYGYTF
DNA: TGCGCCAGCAGCCCGGACAGGGCCAACTATGGCTACACCTTC
V: TRBV5-1
length: 14
D: TRBD1
size: .
J: TRBJ1-2

CDR3: CASSQGLATYEQYF
DNA: TGCGCCAGCAGCCAAGGACTAGCCACCTACGAGCAGTACTTC
V: TRBV4-1
length: 14
D: TRBD2
size: few
J: TRBJ2-7

CDR3: CAWSGWTGNTIYF
DNA: TGTGCCTGGAGCGGGTGGACTGGAAACACCATATATTTT
V: TRBV30
length: 13
D: .
size: .
J: TRBJ1-3

CDR3: CASSEGLNTEAFF
DNA: TGTGCCAGCAGTGAGGGGCTGAACACTGAAGCTTTCTTT
V: TRBV25-1
length: 13
D: .
size: .
J: TRBJ1-1

CDR3: CAWSVPPTGGRMVFF
DNA: TGTGCCTGGAGTGTACCCCCGACAGGGGGCAGGATGGTTTTCTTT
V: TRBV30
length: 15
D: TRBD1
size: .
J: TRBJ1-1

CDR3: CASRTLRGLNQPQHF
DNA: TGTGCCAGCAGAACACTCAGGGGTCTCAATCAGCCCCAGCATTTT
V: TRBV6-1
length: 15
D: .
size: .
J: TRBJ1-5

CDR3: CASSLGGVGTDTQYF
DNA: TGCGCCAGCAGCTTAGGCGGGGTGGGCACAGATACGCAGTATTTT
V: TRBV5-1
length: 15
D: .
size: .
J: TRBJ2-3

CDR3: CASSQTDRNSEAFF
DNA: TGTGCCAGCAGCCAGACGGACAGGAACAGTGAAGCTTTCTTT
V: TRBV7-9
length: 14
D: TRBD1
size: .
J: TRBJ1-1